A selection of T cell receptor beta chains follows, all from one sample in a study of CD8 T cells in ankylosing spondylitis. TCRdb analysed the 5' RACE reads with MiXCR anew, one entry per CDR3 protein. Here the sample spans under 300,000 distinct CDR3 sequences, approximately 9% being singletons. The specimen sequenced was blood, either unsorted or a sorted T cell fraction (not recorded which). The receptors were gathered from a male donor with ankylosing spondylitis or in good health (not recorded which). CDR3s include the opening cysteine and the closing phenylalanine or tryptophan.

J gene	CDR3 length	V gene	CDR3 protein
TRBJ1-2	13	TRBV27	CASSSDRGGGYTF
TRBJ2-7	13	TRBV2	CASSDLSSYEQYF
TRBJ2-3	14	TRBV7-8	CASSLALLADTQYF
TRBJ2-7	15	TRBV6-5	CASTFGTRGVSEQYF
TRBJ2-3	17	TRBV20-1	CSAWTSGRASRPDTQYF
TRBJ2-3	15	TRBV12-3/TRBV12-4	CASSLTGPVRDTQYF
TRBJ1-1	16	TRBV18	CASSSATGSLNTEAFF
TRBJ2-4	17	TRBV7-2	CASSPRGGGPAQNIQYF
TRBJ2-3	13	TRBV7-2	CASRRLATDTQYF
TRBJ2-1	16	TRBV6-5	CASSYSRNALENEQFF
TRBJ1-6	15	TRBV10-3	CAISEVGRDNSPLHF
TRBJ1-1	13	TRBV7-8	CASFPGTGVEAFF
TRBJ2-5	17	TRBV4-2	CASSQDPGTGPQETQYF
TRBJ1-1	11	TRBV30	CAWSSQPEAFF
TRBJ1-5	13	TRBV7-2	CASSLLGDQPQHF
TRBJ1-3	17	TRBV19	CASSSVMDGFSGNTIYF
TRBJ2-7	14	TRBV20-1	CSAPFRQGDHEQYF